The next 4 T cell receptor beta chains were all read from a single sample in a study of blood T cell repertoires in COVID-19. Only in-frame clones appear in the TCRdb table, and some are missing; sequencing was by immunoSEQ multiplex PCR. The sample carries 84,000 or so clones, 75% to 85% recorded once. The sample consisted of peripheral blood. The receptors come from a man aged 55 to 70 with COVID-19, enrolled during active disease.

V gene TRBV4-3 combines with J gene TRBJ2-2; 10 bases fit TRBD1. This CDR3 is built from 16 residues. J was trimmed by 5 bases and V by 4 bases; bases with no gene match: 7. The germline V gene encodes CDR1 LGHNA and CDR2 YSLEER. CDR3 sequence (DNA): TGCGCCAGCAGCCCAGGAGCGGGACAGGGGACCGGGGAGCTGTTTTTT. This encodes CASSPGAGQGTGELFF.

The CDR3 region is CASSLTPGTGGRGDTQYF. The CDR3 DNA follows: TGCGCCAGCAGCTTGACTCCCGGGACAGGGGGAAGAGGAGATACGCAGTATTTT. This chain uses TRBV5-1 with TRBJ2-3; TRBD1 matches 11 bases. CDR1 and CDR2 from the germline V gene are SGHRS and YFSETQ. Trimming removed 1 base from V and 5 bases from J; junction bases left unmatched: 12. The CDR3 runs to 18 residues.

This rearrangement joins TRBV7-3 to TRBJ1-2; TRBD1 might be the D (5 bases). This CDR3 region has 15 residues. The V end was cut by 1 base, the J end by 4 bases, with 13 bases between. Germline V gene sequence: CDR1 SGHTA, CDR2 FQGTGA. The CDR3 loop reads CASSLNAGNGYGYTF. In DNA form, the CDR3 reads TGTGCCAGCAGCTTAAATGCAGGGAACGGCTATGGCTACACCTTC.

The chain recombines TRBV25-1 with TRBJ2-2; the D gene is possibly TRBD1 (5 bases). This CDR3 comprises 14 residues. V lost 7 bases, J lost 2 bases, and 11 bases lay in between. Germline V gene sequence: CDR1 MGHDK, CDR2 SYGVNS. For the CDR3, the DNA is TGTGCCAGCAAGGAGCAGGGTAACACCGGGGAGCTGTTTTTT. Translating it yields CASKEQGNTGELFF.